The present T cell receptor (beta chain) was sequenced within a study of human T cells and chemical hapten exposure. Study summary: Minor pooled library volume differences mainly drove per-sample TCR yield variation. Study-level findings and limits: Once DPC sensitization occurred, TCRs above 1 in 1000 frequency showed no change. Patch test score was positively correlated with the counts of PT1 expanded TCRs.

Trimming removed 6 bases from V and 2 bases from J, with 11 bases in between. Germline assignment: CDR1 SQVTM and CDR2 ANQGSEA. There are 13 residues in the CDR3. From the RACE reads, TCRdb called clonotypes with MiXCR, one entry per CDR3 protein. The sample records about 110,000 distinct CDR3 sequences, roughly a third being singletons. This clonotype has only one observation. The antigen is not known. Specified time point: patch test 3, about 24 weeks after DPC sensitization. The treatment is: therapeutic diphenylcyclopropenone sensitization with weekly scalp DPC. Donors, patients with alopecia ranging from 18 to 70 years old and judged suitable for DPC, provided samples.

The chain combines TRBV29-1 with TRBJ1-3; perhaps TRBD1 as D (5 bases). The sample was whole blood, taken in connection with sensitization to the hapten diphenylcyclopropenone (DPC). The origin of this receptor is a man aged 35-49 years with alopecia areata. Some clones in this sample may be carry-over from other donors' samples. The CDR3 protein is CSVGTGAGNTIYF. DNA for the CDR3: TGCAGCGTAGGTACAGGAGCTGGAAACACCATATATTTT.